This T cell receptor beta chain is drawn from a study of persistence of HIV-infected CD4 T cells. The immunoSEQ assay was version 4, run in survey mode. Clones were read by immunoSEQ multiplex PCR, and TCRdb kept only the in-frame ones, dropping some. Among tens of thousands of clones, less than 85% were seen once, and the ten largest hold approximately 1.8%. Overlapping HIV-1 Gag 15-mer peptides at around 0.91 ug per peptide per mL were used. Responding CD4+ T cells were sorted by upregulation of both CD40 ligand and CD69. Stimulated PBMCs had first been depleted of CD8+ T cells. Germline V CDR1 and CDR2: MGHRA, YSYEKL. The CDR3 contains 15 residues. Trimming stripped 2 bases from V and 3 bases from J, with 11 bases between. To note about this clone: Its cognate antigen is unknown.

The TCR sequence derives from an adult man with HIV who was CMV-seropositive. The chain combines TRBV4-1 with TRBJ1-5, with TRBD1 as a possible D gene (5 bases). Source: CD4+ T cells sorted from PBMCs after roughly 17-hour stimulation, taken from a patient who received antiretroviral therapy. CDR3 protein: CASSQSGGDNQPQHF. Here the CDR3 DNA reads TGCGCCAGCAGCCAATCCGGGGGGGACAATCAGCCCCAGCATTTT.